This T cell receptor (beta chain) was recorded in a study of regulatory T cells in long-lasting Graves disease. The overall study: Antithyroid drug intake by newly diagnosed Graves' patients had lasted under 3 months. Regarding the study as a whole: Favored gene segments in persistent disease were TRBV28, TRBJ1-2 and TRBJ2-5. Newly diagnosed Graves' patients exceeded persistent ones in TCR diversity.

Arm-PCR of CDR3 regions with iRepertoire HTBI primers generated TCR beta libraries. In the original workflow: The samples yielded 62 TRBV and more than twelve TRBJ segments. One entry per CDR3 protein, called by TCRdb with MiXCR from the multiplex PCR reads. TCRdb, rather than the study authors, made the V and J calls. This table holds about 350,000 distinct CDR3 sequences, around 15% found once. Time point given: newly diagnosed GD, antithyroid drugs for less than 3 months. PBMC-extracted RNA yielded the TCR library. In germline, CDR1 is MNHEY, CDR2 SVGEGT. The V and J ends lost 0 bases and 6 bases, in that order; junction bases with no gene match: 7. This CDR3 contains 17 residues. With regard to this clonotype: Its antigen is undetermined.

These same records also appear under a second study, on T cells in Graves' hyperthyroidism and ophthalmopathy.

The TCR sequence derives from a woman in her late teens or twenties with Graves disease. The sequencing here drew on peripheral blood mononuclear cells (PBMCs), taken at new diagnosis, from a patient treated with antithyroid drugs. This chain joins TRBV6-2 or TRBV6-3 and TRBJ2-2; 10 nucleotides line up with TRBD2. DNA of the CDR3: TGTGCCAGCAGTTACTCTAGCGGGGGGCGGTGGTCCGGGGAGCTGTTTTTT. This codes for CASSYSSGGRWSGELFF.